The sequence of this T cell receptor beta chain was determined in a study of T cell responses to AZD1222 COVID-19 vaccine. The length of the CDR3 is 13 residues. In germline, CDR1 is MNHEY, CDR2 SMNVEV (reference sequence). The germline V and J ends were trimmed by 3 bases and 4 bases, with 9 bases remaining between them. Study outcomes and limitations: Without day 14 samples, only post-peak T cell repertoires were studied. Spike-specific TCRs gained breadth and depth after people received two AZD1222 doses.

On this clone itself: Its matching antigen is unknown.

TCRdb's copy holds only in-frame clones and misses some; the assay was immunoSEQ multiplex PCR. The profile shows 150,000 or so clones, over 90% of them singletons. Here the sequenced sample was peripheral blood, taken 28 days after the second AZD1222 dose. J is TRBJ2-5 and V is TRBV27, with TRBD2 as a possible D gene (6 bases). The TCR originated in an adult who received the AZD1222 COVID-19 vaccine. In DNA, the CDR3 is TGTGCCAGCAGTTTGGGGGGAGGAGAGACCCAGTACTTC. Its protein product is CASSLGGGETQYF.